The clone carrying this T cell receptor beta chain was detected only once. This entry is derived from a study of blood T cell repertoires in COVID-19. Study background: Sources were T cells, B-cell-depleted T cells, or PBMCs; the material itself was cDNA or gDNA.

How the authors handled the data: Reference gene primer amplification yielded estimated nucleated cell counts. Here immunoSEQ multiplex PCR was the method, and the copy in TCRdb shows in-frame clones only, minus some. V and J calls and clone size are as listed in that table; D and trimming were resolved from the DNA. The sample has roughly 120,000 clones; less than 90% are singletons. This CDR3 region has 19 residues. Germline CDR1 is MNHNY and CDR2 is SVGAGI (reference sequence). V was cut by 6 bases and J by 0 bases, with 21 bases left in between. Sequencing input: peripheral blood. The chain carries TRBV6-6 and TRBJ1-6; D uncertain. The TCR comes from a man in his 70s with acute or convalescent COVID-19. CDR3 residues: CASSSAVRSASSYNSPLHF. CDR3 nucleotides: TGTGCCAGCAGCTCGGCCGTACGTTCTGCTAGCTCCTATAATTCACCCCTCCACTTT.